The TCR beta chain under discussion was sequenced for a study of blood T cell repertoires in COVID-19. Study summary: Acute-phase and convalescent COVID-19 samples originated in the United States, Italy and Spain.

The CDR3 length is 15 residues. Deletions cut 3 bases from V and 1 base from J, with 12 bases between. From germline, CDR1 is KGHSH and CDR2 LQKENI. Original handling: Estimation of nucleated cell counts was performed using reference gene primer amplification. Using immunoSEQ multiplex PCR, the repertoire was profiled, and TCRdb retains in-frame clones only, with some absent. V, J and clone size are taken as reported in that table, and D and trimming were inferred from the DNA itself. Here the sample spans 250,000 to 300,000 clones, 75% to 90% being singletons. This TCR was sampled from a woman between 55 and 75 years old with acute or convalescent COVID-19. The chain uses TRBV18 and TRBJ1-1, with a possible D match to TRBD1 (6 bases). Material for sequencing was peripheral blood. The CDR3 nucleotides are TGTGCCAGCTCACCCGCTACAGGGTGGAACACTGAAGCTTTCTTT. Its translation is CASSPATGWNTEAFF.